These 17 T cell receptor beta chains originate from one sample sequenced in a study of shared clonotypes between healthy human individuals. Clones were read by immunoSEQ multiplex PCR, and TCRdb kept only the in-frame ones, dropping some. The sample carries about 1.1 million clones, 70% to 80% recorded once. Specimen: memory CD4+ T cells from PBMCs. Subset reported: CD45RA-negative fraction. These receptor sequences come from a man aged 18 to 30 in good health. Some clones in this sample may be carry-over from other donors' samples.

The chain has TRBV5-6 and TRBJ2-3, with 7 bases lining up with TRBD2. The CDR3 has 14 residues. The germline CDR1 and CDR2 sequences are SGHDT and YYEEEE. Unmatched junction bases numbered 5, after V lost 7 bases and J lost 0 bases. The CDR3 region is CASGFSGSTDTQYF. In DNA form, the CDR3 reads TGTGCCAGCGGATTTAGCGGGAGCACAGATACGCAGTATTTT.

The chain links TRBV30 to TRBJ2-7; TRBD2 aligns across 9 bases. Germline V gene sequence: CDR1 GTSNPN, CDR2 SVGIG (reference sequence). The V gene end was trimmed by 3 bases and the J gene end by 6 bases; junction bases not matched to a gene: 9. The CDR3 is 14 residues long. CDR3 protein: CAWSGGGRAPEQYF. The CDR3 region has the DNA TGTGCCTGGAGCGGAGGCGGGAGGGCCCCCGAGCAGTACTTC. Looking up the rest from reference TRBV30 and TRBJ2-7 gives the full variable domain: SQTIHQWPATLVQPVGSPLSLECTVEGTSNPNLYWYRQAAGRGLQLLFYSVGIGQISSEVPQNLSASRPQDRQFILSSKKLLLSDSGFYLCAWSGGGRAPEQYFGPGTRLTVT.

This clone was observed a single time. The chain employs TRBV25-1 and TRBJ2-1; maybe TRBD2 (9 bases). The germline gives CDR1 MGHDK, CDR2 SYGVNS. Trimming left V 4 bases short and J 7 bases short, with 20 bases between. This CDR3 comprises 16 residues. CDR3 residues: CASSAQGAGGLNEQFF. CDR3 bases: TGTGCCAGCAGTGCCCAGGGGGCGGGAGGGTTAAATGAGCAGTTCTTC.

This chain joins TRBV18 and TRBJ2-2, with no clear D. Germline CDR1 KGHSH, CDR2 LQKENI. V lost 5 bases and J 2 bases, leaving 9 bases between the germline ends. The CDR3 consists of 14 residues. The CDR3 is CASSFTTNTGELFF. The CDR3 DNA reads TGTGCCAGCTCATTCACCACTAACACCGGGGAGCTGTTTTTT. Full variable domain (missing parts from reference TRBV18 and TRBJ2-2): NAGVMQNPRHLVRRRGQEARLRCSPMKGHSHVYWYRQLPEEGLKFMVYLQKENIIDESGMPKERFSAEFPKEGPSILRIQQVVRGDSAAYFCASSFTTNTGELFFGEGSRLTVL.

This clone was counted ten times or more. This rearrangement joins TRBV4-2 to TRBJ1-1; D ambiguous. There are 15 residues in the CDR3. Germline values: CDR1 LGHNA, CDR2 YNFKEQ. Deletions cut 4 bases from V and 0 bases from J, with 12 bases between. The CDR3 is CASSPGPGVNTEAFF. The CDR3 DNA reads TGTGCCAGCAGCCCAGGCCCGGGAGTGAACACTGAAGCTTTCTTT.

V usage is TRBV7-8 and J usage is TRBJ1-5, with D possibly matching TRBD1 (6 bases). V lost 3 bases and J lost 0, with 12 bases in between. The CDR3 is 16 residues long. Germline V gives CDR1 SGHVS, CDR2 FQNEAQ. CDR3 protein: CASSFGGRNSNQPQHF. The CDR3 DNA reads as TGTGCCAGCAGCTTCGGGGGGCGAAATAGCAATCAGCCCCAGCATTTT.

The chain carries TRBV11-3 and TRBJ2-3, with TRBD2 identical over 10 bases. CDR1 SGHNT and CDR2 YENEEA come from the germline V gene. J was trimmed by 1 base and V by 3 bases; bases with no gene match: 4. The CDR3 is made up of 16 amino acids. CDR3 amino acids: CASSLRLAGRTDTQYF. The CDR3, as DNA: TGTGCCAGCAGCTTGAGACTAGCGGGTCGCACAGATACGCAGTATTTT.

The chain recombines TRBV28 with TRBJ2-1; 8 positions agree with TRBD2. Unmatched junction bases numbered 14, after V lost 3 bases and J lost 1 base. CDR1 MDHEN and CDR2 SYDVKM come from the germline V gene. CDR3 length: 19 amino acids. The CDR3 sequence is CASSFFVVRGGGSYNEQFF. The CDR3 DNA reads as TGTGCCAGCAGTTTCTTTGTCGTTCGGGGGGGAGGGTCCTACAATGAGCAGTTCTTC.

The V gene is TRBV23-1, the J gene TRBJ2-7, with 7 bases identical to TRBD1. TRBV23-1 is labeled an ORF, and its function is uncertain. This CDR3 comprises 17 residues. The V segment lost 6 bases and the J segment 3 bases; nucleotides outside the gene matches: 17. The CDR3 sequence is CASSPPGHRGFGYEQYF. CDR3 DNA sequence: TGCGCCAGCAGCCCACCGGGGCACAGGGGATTCGGCTACGAGCAGTACTTC.

CDR3 DNA: TGTGCCAGCGTACTAGCGGGAGGAGAGACCCAGTACTTC. This sequence encodes CASVLAGGETQYF. V and J are TRBV7-9 and TRBJ2-5, with TRBD2 matching 12 bases. CDR1 and CDR2 from the germline V gene are SEHNR and FQNEAQ (reference sequence). CDR3 length: 13 amino acids. J was trimmed by 4 bases and V by 8 bases; bases with no gene match: 2.

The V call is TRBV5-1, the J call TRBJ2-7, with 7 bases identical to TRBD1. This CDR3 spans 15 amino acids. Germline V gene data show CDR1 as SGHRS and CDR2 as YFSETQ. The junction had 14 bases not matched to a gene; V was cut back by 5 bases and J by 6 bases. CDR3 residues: CASRLAPTDRAEQYF. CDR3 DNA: TGCGCCAGCAGACTTGCCCCTACCGACAGGGCCGAGCAGTACTTC.

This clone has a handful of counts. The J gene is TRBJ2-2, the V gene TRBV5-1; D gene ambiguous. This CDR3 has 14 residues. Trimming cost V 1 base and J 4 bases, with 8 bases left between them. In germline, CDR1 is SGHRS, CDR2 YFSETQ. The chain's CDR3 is CASSLRPRTGELFF. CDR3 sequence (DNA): TGCGCCAGCAGCTTGAGGCCCCGCACCGGGGAGCTGTTTTTT.

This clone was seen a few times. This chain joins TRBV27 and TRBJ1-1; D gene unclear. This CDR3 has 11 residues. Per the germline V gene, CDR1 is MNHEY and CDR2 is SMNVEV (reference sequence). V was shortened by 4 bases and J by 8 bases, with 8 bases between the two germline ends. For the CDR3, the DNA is TGTGCCAGCAGTTCATTTCGGGAAGCTTTCTTT. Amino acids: CASSSFREAFF.

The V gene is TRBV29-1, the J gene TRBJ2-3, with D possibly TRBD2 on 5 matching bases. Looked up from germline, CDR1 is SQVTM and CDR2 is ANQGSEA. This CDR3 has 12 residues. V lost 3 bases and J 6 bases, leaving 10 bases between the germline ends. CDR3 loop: CSVEGAPDTQYF. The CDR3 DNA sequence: TGCAGCGTTGAGGGAGCCCCCGATACGCAGTATTTT.

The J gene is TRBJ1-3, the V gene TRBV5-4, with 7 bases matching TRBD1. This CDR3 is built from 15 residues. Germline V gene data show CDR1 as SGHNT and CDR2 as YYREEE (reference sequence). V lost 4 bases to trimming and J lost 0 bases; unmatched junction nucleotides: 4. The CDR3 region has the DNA TGTGCCAGCAGCGTGGGACAGAGCTCTGGAAACACCATATATTTT. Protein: CASSVGQSSGNTIYF.

The CDR3 region has the DNA TGTGCCAGCAGTCCGTACGGGACTAGCGGGAGGGCCAACAATGAGCAGTTCTTC. This codes for CASSPYGTSGRANNEQFF. This chain links TRBV28 with TRBJ2-1, with 16 bases that match TRBD2. The CDR3 covers 18 residues. CDR1 is MDHEN and CDR2 is SYDVKM in the germline V gene. The trim removed 5 bases at V and 5 bases at J, leaving 9 bases unmatched.

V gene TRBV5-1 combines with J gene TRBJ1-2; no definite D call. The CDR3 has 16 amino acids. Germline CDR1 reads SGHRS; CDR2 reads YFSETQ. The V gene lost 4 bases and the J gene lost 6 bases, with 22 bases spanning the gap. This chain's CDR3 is CASSEQSGLFENGYTF. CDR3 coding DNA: TGCGCCAGCAGCGAACAGTCGGGCCTTTTCGAGAATGGCTACACCTTC.